This T cell receptor (beta chain) was retrieved from a study of T cell responses to AZD1222 COVID-19 vaccine. V dropped 7 bases and J dropped 2; count of bases not matched to a gene: 13. The CDR3 is made up of 16 amino acids. In germline, CDR1 is SGHTA, CDR2 FQGNSA. Profiling relied on immunoSEQ multiplex PCR, and the TCRdb table lists in-frame clones only, not all of them. The profile shows 120,000 or so clones, 87% of them singletons. The sequences come from peripheral blood, collected on day 0 of AZD1222 vaccination. The receptor was isolated from an adult in good health. This rearrangement joins TRBV7-2 to TRBJ2-5, with 7 bases fitting TRBD2. CDR3 nucleotide sequence: TGTGCCAGCAACAACCCGCTGGGGCGGGGGCAAGAGACCCAGTACTTC. Protein product: CASNNPLGRGQETQYF.